This T cell receptor (beta chain) was observed in a study of shared clonotypes between healthy human individuals. Study-wide background: Three plates each covered CD4 naive and memory; CD8 naive two, CD8 memory one. Findings and caveats of the study: In contrast to clonotypes shared by all four donors, non-shared clonotypes had lower generation probabilities. A generally larger estimated richness was seen in naive subsets than in memory subsets.

Only Caucasian adults living in Nashville, Tennessee served as donors. Of note for this clone: Its antigen is not known.

Measured with immunoSEQ multiplex PCR; TCRdb has only the in-frame clones, and not every one. The data hold some 2,400,000 clones, with approximately 96% observed a single time. The CDR3 has 14 amino acids. Germline lookup yields CDR1 GTSNPN and CDR2 SVGIG (reference sequence). The J segment lost 4 bases and the V segment lost 4 bases, leaving 7 bases of the junction unmatched. The clonotype comes from a man younger than 30 in good health. What was sequenced was naive CD4+ T cells sorted from blood. Sample subset: CD45RA+ positively selected. The V gene is TRBV30, the J gene TRBJ1-5, with 7 nucleotides matching TRBD1. The CDR3 nucleotides are TGTGCCTGGAATAACAGGGGTGGGAATCAGCCCCAGCATTTT. Translated: CAWNNRGGNQPQHF.